This section outlines one TCR beta chain sequence together with its context. The antigen remains unidentified. The source of the sample is a study of cytomegalovirus exposure and HLA in healthy donors. Germline CDR1 SQVTM, CDR2 ANQGSEA. This CDR3 region has 12 residues. V lost 4 bases and J 7 bases, leaving 11 bases between the germline ends. Study results and limitations: Later analysis identified several of the most significant clusters that appeared linked to common viral pathogens.

PCR amplification relied on 60 Vbeta primers (plus 13 Jbeta primers). Repertoires were generated with immunoSEQ multiplex PCR, while TCRdb's copy carries only in-frame clones and drops some. The sample lists tens of thousands of clones; around 81% were seen once. The clonotype comes from a woman younger than 45 in good health and CMV-seronegative. Sequencing was performed on PBMCs. J is TRBJ2-1 and V is TRBV29-1, with D possibly being TRBD2 (6 bases). CDR3 amino acids: CSVAVGRNEQFF. The CDR3 region has the DNA TGCAGCGTTGCGGTAGGGAGGAATGAGCAGTTCTTC.